Listed below are T cell receptor beta chains from one sample, sequenced in a study of blood T cells in healthy people across ages. TCRdb recomputed calls from the 5' RACE reads with MiXCR, one row per CDR3 protein. The table shows about 700,000 distinct CDR3 sequences, with less than 40% occurring only once. Sequencing was carried out using blood. Receptors originate from a woman older than 75 in good health. The CDR3 runs from the conserved cysteine through the conserved F or W. D genes are given only for firm matches. Clone size is not always given. Where it is, it says once, few, many or a class for expanded clones.

V gene	D gene	clone size	J gene	CDR3 protein	CDR3 DNA
TRBV12-3/TRBV12-4	NA	NA	TRBJ1-5	CASRWGGGIKQPQHF	TGTGCCAGCAGGTGGGGTGGGGGGATTAAACAGCCCCAGCATTTT
TRBV6-2/TRBV6-3	NA	many	TRBJ1-5	CASSWVGQPQHF	TGTGCCAGCAGTTGGGTGGGTCAGCCCCAGCATTTT
TRBV11-2	NA	few	TRBJ1-1	CASSSGPVNTEAFF	TGTGCCAGCAGCTCGGGACCGGTGAACACTGAAGCTTTCTTT
TRBV9	TRBD1	NA	TRBJ2-2	CASSYTGVGGELFF	TGTGCCAGCAGTTATACAGGGGTTGGCGGGGAGCTGTTTTTT
TRBV5-6	NA	NA	TRBJ2-5	CASSLGWDISQETQYF	TGTGCCAGCAGCTTGGGGTGGGACATATCGCAAGAGACCCAGTACTTC
TRBV29-1	NA	many	TRBJ2-3	CSASDTQYF	TGCAGCGCTTCAGATACGCAGTATTTT
TRBV5-1	TRBD1	many	TRBJ1-2	CASTTGQGSLHNYGYTF	TGCGCCAGCACGACCGGACAGGGCTCTCTTCACAACTATGGCTACACCTTC
TRBV6-6	NA	few	TRBJ1-6	CASQQGSDSPLHF	TGTGCCAGCCAACAGGGATCGGATTCACCCCTCCACTTT
TRBV28	TRBD2	few	TRBJ2-7	CASSPVGGSGAYEQYF	TGTGCCAGCAGTCCCGTCGGCGGGAGCGGCGCCTACGAGCAGTACTTC
TRBV28	TRBD1	many	TRBJ2-7	CASRGWTGSALRYEQYF	TGTGCCAGCAGGGGGTGGACAGGGTCAGCCCTACGGTACGAGCAGTACTTC
TRBV24-1	TRBD1	many	TRBJ1-2	CATGTGYGYTF	TGTGCCACCGGGACAGGGTATGGCTACACCTTC
TRBV5-1	TRBD2	many	TRBJ2-7	CASSPRTAGDEQYF	TGCGCCAGCAGCCCACGGACGGCGGGAGACGAGCAGTACTTC
TRBV30	NA	many	TRBJ1-2	CAWSRSNYGYTF	TGTGCCTGGAGTCGCAGTAACTATGGCTACACCTTC
TRBV9	NA	many	TRBJ1-2	CASSGDPRAAYGYTF	TGTGCCAGCAGCGGAGACCCCCGGGCAGCTTATGGCTACACCTTC
TRBV20-1	TRBD1	NA	TRBJ1-2	CSARGTGQTLYGYTF	TGCAGTGCTAGGGGGACGGGACAGACCCTCTATGGCTACACCTTC
TRBV20-1	TRBD1	many	TRBJ1-6	CSARALLGTGSSYNSPLHF	TGCAGTGCTAGAGCCCTGCTGGGGACAGGGAGCTCCTATAATTCACCCCTCCACTTT
TRBV7-2	TRBD2	many	TRBJ2-7	CASSYRTSGSYEQYF	TGTGCCAGCAGCTACAGGACTAGCGGGTCCTACGAGCAGTACTTC
TRBV9	NA	many	TRBJ2-5	CASSVGRDPQETQYF	TGTGCCAGCAGCGTAGGAAGGGACCCACAAGAGACCCAGTACTTC
TRBV9	NA	many	TRBJ2-1	CASSEGPRGKDNEQFF	TGTGCCAGCAGCGAGGGCCCCCGGGGAAAGGACAATGAGCAGTTCTTC
TRBV27	NA	NA	TRBJ2-7	CASSPISRRGPYEQYF	TGTGCCAGCAGTCCCATATCACGTCGGGGGCCCTACGAGCAGTACTTC
TRBV20-1	NA	many	TRBJ1-2	CSAPPDYTF	TGCAGTGCCCCGCCGGACTACACCTTC
TRBV15	NA	many	TRBJ2-5	CATSTPLGTQYF	TGTGCCACCAGCACCCCGCTTGGGACCCAGTACTTC
TRBV20-1	NA	many	TRBJ1-4	CSARGSGLLGGLFF	TGCAGTGCTAGAGGCTCGGGACTGCTTGGGGGACTGTTTTTT
TRBV29-1	NA	many	TRBJ2-3	CSVDTIDRASTDTQYF	TGCAGCGTTGATACCATCGACCGAGCAAGCACAGATACGCAGTATTTT
TRBV29-1	NA	many	TRBJ2-1	CSVDQGRDNEQFF	TGCAGCGTTGACCAGGGGCGGGACAATGAGCAGTTCTTC
TRBV15	NA	NA	TRBJ1-2	CATRDGLSLTF	TGTGCCACCAGGGACGGACTCTCTCTCACCTTC
TRBV6-1	NA	many	TRBJ1-2	CASSEATSYGYTF	TGTGCCAGCAGTGAAGCGACAAGCTATGGCTACACCTTC
TRBV7-2	NA	many	TRBJ2-5	CASSDPGGHETQYF	TGTGCCAGCAGCGACCCAGGGGGGCACGAGACCCAGTACTTC
TRBV20-1	NA	NA	TRBJ2-2	CSAQRDSNTGELFF	TGCAGTGCTCAGCGGGACAGTAACACCGGGGAGCTGTTTTTT
TRBV20-1	TRBD1	once	TRBJ2-2	CSAERGRVGELFF	TGCAGTGCGGAAAGGGGGCGCGTCGGGGAGCTGTTTTTT
TRBV7-9	NA	many	TRBJ1-2	CASSSGRMGYTF	TGTGCCAGCAGCTCGGGTCGGATGGGCTACACCTTC